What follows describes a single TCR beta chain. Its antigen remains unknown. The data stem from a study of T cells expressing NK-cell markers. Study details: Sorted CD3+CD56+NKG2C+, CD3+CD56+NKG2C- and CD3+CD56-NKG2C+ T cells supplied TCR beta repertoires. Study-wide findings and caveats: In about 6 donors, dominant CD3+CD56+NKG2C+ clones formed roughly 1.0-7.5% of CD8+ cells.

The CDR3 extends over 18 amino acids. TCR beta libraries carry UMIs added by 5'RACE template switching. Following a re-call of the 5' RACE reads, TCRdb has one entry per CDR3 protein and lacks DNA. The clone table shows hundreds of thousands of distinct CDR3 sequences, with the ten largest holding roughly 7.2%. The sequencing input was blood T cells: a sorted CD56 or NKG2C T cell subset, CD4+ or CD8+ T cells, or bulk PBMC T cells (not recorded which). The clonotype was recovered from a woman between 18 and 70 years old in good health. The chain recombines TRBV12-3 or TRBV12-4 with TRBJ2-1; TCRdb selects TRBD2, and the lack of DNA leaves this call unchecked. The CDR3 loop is CASSSYGRGLDRYNEQFF.